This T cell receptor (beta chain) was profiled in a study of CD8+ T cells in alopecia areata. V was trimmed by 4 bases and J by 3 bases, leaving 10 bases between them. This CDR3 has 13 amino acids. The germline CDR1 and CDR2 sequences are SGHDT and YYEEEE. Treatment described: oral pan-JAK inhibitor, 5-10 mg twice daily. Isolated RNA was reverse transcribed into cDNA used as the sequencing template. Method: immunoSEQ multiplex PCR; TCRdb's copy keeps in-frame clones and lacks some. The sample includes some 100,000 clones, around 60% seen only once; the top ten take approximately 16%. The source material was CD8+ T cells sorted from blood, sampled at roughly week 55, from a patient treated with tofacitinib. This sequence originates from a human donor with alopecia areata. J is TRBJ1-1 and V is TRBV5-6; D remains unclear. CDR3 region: CASSPLGDTEAFF. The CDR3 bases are TGTGCCAGCAGCCCTCTTGGGGACACTGAAGCTTTCTTT.